Given below is one T cell receptor beta chain in context. The antigen remains undetermined. The repertoire was sequenced with immunoSEQ multiplex PCR; TCRdb's copy has only in-frame clones and lacks some. The sample includes some 2.3 million clones, 90% to 95% of them seen just once. Naive CD4+ cells were CD45RA-selected; the remaining cells were memory. This entry belongs to a study of shared clonotypes between healthy human individuals. For the study at large: Each donor had three CD4 naive, three CD4 memory, two CD8 naive and one CD8 memory plate. Study conclusions and caveats: Collection of samples was limited to blood; tissue repertoires likely differ. Clonotype sharing levels among donors were expected to vary with sequencing depth.

This CDR3 has 15 residues. Trimming cost V 0 bases and J 1 base, with 6 bases left between them. Germline CDR1 and CDR2: LNHNV and YYDKDF (reference sequence). The sample was naive CD4+ T cells from PBMCs. Subset in this sample: CD45RA+ positively selected. The chain has TRBV15 and TRBJ2-2; D gene ambiguous. The receptor comes from a man between 18 and 35 years old in good health. Some clones in this sample may be carry-over from other donors' samples. CDR3 amino acids: CATSRDLENTGELFF. In DNA form, the CDR3 reads TGTGCCACCAGCAGAGATTTAGAGAACACCGGGGAGCTGTTTTTT.